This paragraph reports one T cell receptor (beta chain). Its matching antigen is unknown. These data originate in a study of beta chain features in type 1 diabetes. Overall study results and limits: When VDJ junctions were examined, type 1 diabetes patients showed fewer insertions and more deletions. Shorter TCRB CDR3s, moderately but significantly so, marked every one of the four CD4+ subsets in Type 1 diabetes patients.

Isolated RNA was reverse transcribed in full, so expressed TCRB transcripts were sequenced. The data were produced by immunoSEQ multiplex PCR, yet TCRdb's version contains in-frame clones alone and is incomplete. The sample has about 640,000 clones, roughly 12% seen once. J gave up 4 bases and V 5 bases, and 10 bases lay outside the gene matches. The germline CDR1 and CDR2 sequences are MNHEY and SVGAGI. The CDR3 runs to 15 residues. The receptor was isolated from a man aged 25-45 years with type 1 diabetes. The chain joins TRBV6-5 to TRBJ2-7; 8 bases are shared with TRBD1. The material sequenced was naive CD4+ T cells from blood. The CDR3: CASSTGQGDTYEQYF. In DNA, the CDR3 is TGTGCCAGCAGTACTGGACAGGGTGATACATACGAGCAGTACTTC.